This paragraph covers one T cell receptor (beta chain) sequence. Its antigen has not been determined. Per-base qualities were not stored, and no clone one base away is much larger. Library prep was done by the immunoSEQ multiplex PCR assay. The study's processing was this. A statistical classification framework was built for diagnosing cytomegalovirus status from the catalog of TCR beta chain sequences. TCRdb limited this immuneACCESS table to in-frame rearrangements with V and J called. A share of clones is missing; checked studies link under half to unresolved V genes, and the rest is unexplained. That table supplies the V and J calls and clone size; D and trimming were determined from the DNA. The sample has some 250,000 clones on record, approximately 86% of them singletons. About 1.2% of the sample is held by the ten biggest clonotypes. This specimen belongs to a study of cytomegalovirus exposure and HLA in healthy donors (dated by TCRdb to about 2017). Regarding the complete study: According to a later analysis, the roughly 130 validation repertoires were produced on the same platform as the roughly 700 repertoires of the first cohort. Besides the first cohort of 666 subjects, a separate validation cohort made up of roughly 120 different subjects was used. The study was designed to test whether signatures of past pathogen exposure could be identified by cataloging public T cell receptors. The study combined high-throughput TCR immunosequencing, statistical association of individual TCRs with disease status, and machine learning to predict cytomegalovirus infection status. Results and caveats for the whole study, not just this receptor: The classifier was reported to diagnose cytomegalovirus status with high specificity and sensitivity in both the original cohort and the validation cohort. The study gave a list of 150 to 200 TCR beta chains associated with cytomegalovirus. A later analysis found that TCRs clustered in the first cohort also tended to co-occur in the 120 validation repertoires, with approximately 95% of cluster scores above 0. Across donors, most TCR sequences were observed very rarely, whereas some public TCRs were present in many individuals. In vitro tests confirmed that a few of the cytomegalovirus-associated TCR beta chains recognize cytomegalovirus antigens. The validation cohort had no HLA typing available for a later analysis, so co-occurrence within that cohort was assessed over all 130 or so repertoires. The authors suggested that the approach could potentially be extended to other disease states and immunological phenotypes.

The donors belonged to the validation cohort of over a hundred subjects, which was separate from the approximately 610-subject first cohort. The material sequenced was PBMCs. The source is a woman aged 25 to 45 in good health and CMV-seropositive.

Here the CDR3 is given as CATSGLAGVRGLNTGELFF. In nucleotides, the sequence is TGTGCCACCAGCGGACTAGCGGGGGTGCGGGGTCTGAACACCGGGGAGCTGTTTTTT. The chain employs TRBV15 and TRBJ2-2; TRBD2 lines up with 13 middle nucleotides. Germline trimming: 5 bases from V, 1 base from J; junction bases outside gene matches: 10. CDR1 and CDR2 are drawn from the germline V gene (reference sequence): LNHNV, YYDKDF. Taken from cysteine to phenylalanine, the CDR3 has 19 residues. The kept DNA is CDR3 alone, 57 bases in frame from the first base.